These T cell receptor beta chains were read from a single sample in a study of T cells in Graves' hyperthyroidism and ophthalmopathy. TCRdb re-called the multiplex PCR reads with MiXCR, one entry per CDR3 protein. The sample lists approximately 400,000 distinct CDR3 sequences; 19% were seen once. The sample comprised blood. These receptors were obtained from a woman younger than 35 with Graves' hyperthyroidism. The CDR3 runs from the conserved cysteine through the conserved F or W. The D gene is left open where the match is weak. Clone size, where shown, is once, few, many, or a class for clones that have expanded.

V gene	J gene	clone size	D gene	CDR3 DNA	CDR3 protein
TRBV20-1	TRBJ2-7	many	-	TGCAGTGCCGACCGGGACTCCTACGAGCAGTACTTC	CSADRDSYEQYF
TRBV20-1	TRBJ1-2	once	-	TGCAGTGCTGACGACAGCCCTAACTATGGCTACACCTTC	CSADDSPNYGYTF
TRBV27	TRBJ1-1	many	TRBD1	TGTGCCAGCAGCCCCGGAGGGGGCGGCACTGAAGCTTTCTTT	CASSPGGGGTEAFF
TRBV5-4	TRBJ1-1	many	-	TGTGCCAGCAGCTTGTCGCAGGGGATAGCTTTCTTT	CASSLSQGIAFF
TRBV7-2	TRBJ1-1	many	-	TGTGCCAGCAGCCAATCCCCTGTGGCTGAAGCTTTCTTT	CASSQSPVAEAFF
TRBV20-1	TRBJ1-5	many	-	TGCAGTGCTAGCGGAGTCGAGGGGGGGGAGCAGCCCCAGCATTTT	CSASGVEGGEQPQHF
TRBV27	TRBJ2-4	many	-	TGTGCCAGCAGTTTCCCCCCTAGTGCCGGGGCGATAGCCAAAAACATTCAGTACTTC	CASSFPPSAGAIAKNIQYF
TRBV28	TRBJ2-5	many	-	TGTGCCAGCGGTGAGGGGACACAAGAGACCCAGTACTTC	CASGEGTQETQYF
TRBV5-6	TRBJ2-7	many	TRBD1	TGTGCCAGCAGCTTGTTTGGGACAGCCTACGAGCAGTACTTC	CASSLFGTAYEQYF
TRBV27	TRBJ1-2	many	-	TGTGCCAGCAGGGGACTTAGCTATGGCTACACCTTC	CASRGLSYGYTF
TRBV11-2	TRBJ2-5	-	-	TGTGCCAGCAGCTTAGATCGGGAAACAGGGCCTACCCAGGAGACCCAGTACTTC	CASSLDRETGPTQETQYF
TRBV5-1	TRBJ1-2	-	TRBD1	TGCGCCAGCAGCTCTACCGGGACAGGGGGGAGATATGGCTACACCTTC	CASSSTGTGGRYGYTF
TRBV3-1	TRBJ2-2	-	TRBD1	TGTGCCAGCAGCCTTAGAACAGGGGCTAACACCGGGGAGCTGTTTTTT	CASSLRTGANTGELFF
TRBV4-1	TRBJ1-1	-	-	TGCGCCAGCAGCCAAGGTATCGGGCACCCGCGGACTGAAGCTTTCTTT	CASSQGIGHPRTEAFF
TRBV27	TRBJ2-2	few	-	TGTGCCAACCTATTATCACAGACCTACTCCGGGGAGCTGTTTTTT	CANLLSQTYSGELFF
TRBV12-3/TRBV12-4	TRBJ1-1	many	-	TGTGCCAGCAGTTCCATATTGAACACTGAAGCTTTCTTT	CASSSILNTEAFF
TRBV29-1	TRBJ2-5	-	TRBD2	TGCAGCGTTGTCGGACGGGGGGTAGAGACCCAGTACTTC	CSVVGRGVETQYF
TRBV29-1	TRBJ1-2	many	-	TGCAGCGCTGCGGACAGATCGGCTGGCTACACCTTC	CSAADRSAGYTF
TRBV20-1	TRBJ2-2	many	-	TGCAGTGCTAGCCGCGGGACACTCACCGGGGAGCTGTTTTTT	CSASRGTLTGELFF
TRBV20-1	TRBJ1-5	-	-	TGCAGTGCTAGGTACAGGGCCAGGCAGCCCCAGCATTTT	CSARYRARQPQHF
TRBV6-1	TRBJ2-3	many	-	TGTGCCAGCAGTGAAGCGGGGGGCACAGATACGCAGTATTTT	CASSEAGGTDTQYF
TRBV19	TRBJ1-1	-	TRBD1	TGTGCCAGTAGCTGGGGTCGGGACAGGCCGAACACTGAAGCTTTCTTT	CASSWGRDRPNTEAFF
TRBV7-9	TRBJ2-5	many	-	TGTGCCGCCGGAAGCGTGAAAGAGACCCAGTACTTC	CAAGSVKETQYF
TRBV6-5	TRBJ1-2	many	-	TGTGCCAGCAGTTACCGGACAGAGGGAGTCTATGGCTACACCTTC	CASSYRTEGVYGYTF
TRBV12-3/TRBV12-4	TRBJ1-2	many	-	TGTGCCAGCAGTTTCGGGATTAAGGGCTACACCTTC	CASSFGIKGYTF
TRBV5-1	TRBJ2-1	-	-	TGCGCCAGCAGCTTGGGACAGTTAAATGAGCAGTTCTTC	CASSLGQLNEQFF
TRBV12-3/TRBV12-4	TRBJ2-5	few	-	TGTGCCAGCAGACAGGGCTTGAGGTACCAAGAGACCCAGTACTTC	CASRQGLRYQETQYF
TRBV6-1	TRBJ2-7	few	-	TGTGCCAGCAGTGAAGCTGGTGTAGGGGTCCACGAGCAGTACTTC	CASSEAGVGVHEQYF
TRBV12-3/TRBV12-4	TRBJ2-7	many	-	TGTGCCAGCAGTTCCTCACGGGGGGCCACCTACGAGCAGTACTTC	CASSSSRGATYEQYF